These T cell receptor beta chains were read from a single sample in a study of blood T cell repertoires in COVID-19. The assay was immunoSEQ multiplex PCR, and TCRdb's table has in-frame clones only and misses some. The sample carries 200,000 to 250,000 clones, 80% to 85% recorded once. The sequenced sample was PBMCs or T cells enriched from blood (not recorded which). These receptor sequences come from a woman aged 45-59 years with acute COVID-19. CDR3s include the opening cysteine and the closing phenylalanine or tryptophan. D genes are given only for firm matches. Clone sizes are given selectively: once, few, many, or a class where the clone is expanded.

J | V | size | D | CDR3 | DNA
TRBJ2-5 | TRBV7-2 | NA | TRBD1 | CASSSQGALSETQYF | TGTGCCAGCAGCTCACAGGGGGCGCTTTCAGAGACCCAGTACTTC
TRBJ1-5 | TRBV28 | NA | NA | CASTADWQPQHF | TGTGCCAGCACCGCCGACTGGCAGCCCCAGCATTTT
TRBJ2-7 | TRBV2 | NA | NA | CASRGDPGAYEQYF | TGTGCCAGCAGGGGAGACCCAGGGGCCTACGAGCAGTACTTC
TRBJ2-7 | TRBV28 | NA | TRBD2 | CASTPTTSGGSYEQYF | TGTGCCAGCACCCCGACTACTAGCGGGGGTTCCTACGAGCAGTACTTC
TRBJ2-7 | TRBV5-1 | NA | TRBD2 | CASSFSSGGRYEQYF | TGCGCCAGCAGCTTTTCTAGCGGGGGGAGGTACGAGCAGTACTTC
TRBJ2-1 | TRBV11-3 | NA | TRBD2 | CASSSRTSGGYNEQFF | TGTGCCAGCAGCTCAAGAACTAGCGGGGGTTACAATGAGCAGTTCTTC
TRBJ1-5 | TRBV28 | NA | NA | CASTPWGGRNQPQHF | TGTGCCAGCACCCCCTGGGGGGGGCGGAATCAGCCCCAGCATTTT
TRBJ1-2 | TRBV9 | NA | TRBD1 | CASSTRDRAYGHTF | TGTGCCAGCAGCACGCGGGACAGGGCCTATGGCCACACCTTC
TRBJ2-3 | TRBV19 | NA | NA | CASREDLAATDTQYF | TGTGCCAGTAGGGAAGACTTGGCCGCAACAGATACGCAGTATTTT
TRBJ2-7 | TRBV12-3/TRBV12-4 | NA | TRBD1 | CASRGQGREQYF | TGTGCCAGCAGGGGACAGGGGCGGGAGCAGTACTTC
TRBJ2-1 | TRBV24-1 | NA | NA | CATRGSGVNEQFF | TGTGCCACGAGGGGATCGGGGGTCAATGAGCAGTTCTTC
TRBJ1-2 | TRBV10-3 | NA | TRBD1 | CAISDGQEVRGYTF | TGTGCCATCAGTGATGGACAGGAGGTCCGAGGCTACACCTTC
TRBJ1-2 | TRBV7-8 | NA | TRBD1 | CASSFGTGQGYTF | TGTGCCAGCAGCTTCGGGACAGGGCAGGGCTACACCTTC
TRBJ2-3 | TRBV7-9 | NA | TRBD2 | CASSPTLASGGATDTQYF | TGTGCCAGCAGCCCTACGTTGGCTAGCGGGGGGGCGACAGATACGCAGTATTTT
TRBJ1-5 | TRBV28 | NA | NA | CASSLGGIMSNQPQHF | TGTGCCAGCAGTTTGGGCGGGATTATGAGCAATCAGCCCCAGCATTTT
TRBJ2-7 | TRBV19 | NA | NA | CASSSEEGRGNSYEQYF | TGTGCCAGTAGCTCGGAAGAAGGCAGGGGAAATTCCTACGAGCAGTACTTC
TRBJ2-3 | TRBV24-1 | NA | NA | CATSGQGITDTQYF | TGTGCCACCAGTGGGCAGGGAATTACAGATACGCAGTATTTT
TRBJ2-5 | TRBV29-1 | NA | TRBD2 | CSVEDRSGVLGETQYF | TGCAGCGTTGAAGATAGGAGCGGGGTTTTGGGAGAGACCCAGTACTTC
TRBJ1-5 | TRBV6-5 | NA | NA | CASSYSSGVGNQPQHF | TGTGCCAGCAGTTACTCGAGTGGTGTCGGCAATCAGCCCCAGCATTTT
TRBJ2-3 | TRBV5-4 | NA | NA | CASSLGPADTDTQYF | TGTGCCAGCAGCTTGGGACCCGCGGACACAGATACGCAGTATTTT
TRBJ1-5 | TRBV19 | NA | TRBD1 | CATGLRVPQHF | TGTGCGACAGGGTTACGGGTGCCCCAGCATTTT
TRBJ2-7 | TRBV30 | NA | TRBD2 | CAWNLGLAGEEQYF | TGTGCCTGGAACCTAGGACTAGCGGGAGAGGAGCAGTACTTC
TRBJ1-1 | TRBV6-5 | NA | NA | CASSYSRTANTEAFF | TGTGCCAGCAGTTACTCCAGGACAGCGAACACTGAAGCTTTCTTT
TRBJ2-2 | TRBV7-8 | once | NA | CASSLERGTGELFF | TGTGCCAGCAGCTTAGAAAGGGGAACCGGGGAGCTGTTTTTT
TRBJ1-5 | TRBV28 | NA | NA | CASSSLDIRPQHF | TGTGCCAGCAGTTCCCTGGACATAAGGCCCCAGCATTTT
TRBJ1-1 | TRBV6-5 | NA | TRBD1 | CASSLGQGMYTEAFF | TGTGCCAGCAGTCTGGGACAGGGAATGTACACTGAAGCTTTCTTT
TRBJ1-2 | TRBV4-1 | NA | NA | CASSQSDSNYGYTF | TGCGCCAGCAGCCAATCTGACAGCAACTATGGCTACACCTTC
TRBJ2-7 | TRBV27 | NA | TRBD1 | CAIPPTGNYEQYF | TGTGCCATACCCCCGACAGGGAACTACGAGCAGTACTTC
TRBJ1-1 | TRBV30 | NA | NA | CAWSNHMNTEAFF | TGTGCCTGGAGTAACCACATGAACACTGAAGCTTTCTTT
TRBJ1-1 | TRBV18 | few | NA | CASSPGGGLVRNTEAFF | TGTGCCAGCTCACCCGGCGGGGGGCTAGTAAGGAACACTGAAGCTTTCTTT
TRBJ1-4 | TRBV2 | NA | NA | CASTVGGGYEKLFF | TGTGCCAGCACCGTCGGGGGAGGGTACGAAAAACTGTTTTTT
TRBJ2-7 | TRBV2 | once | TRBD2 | CASSEVRTSGFSYEQYF | TGTGCCAGCAGTGAGGTGAGGACTAGCGGGTTCTCCTACGAGCAGTACTTC
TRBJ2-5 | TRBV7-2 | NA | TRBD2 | CASSLVAGLAGETQYF | TGTGCCAGCAGCTTAGTTGCGGGACTAGCGGGAGAGACCCAGTACTTC
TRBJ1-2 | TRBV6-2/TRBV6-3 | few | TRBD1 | CASSPQGASYGYTF | TGTGCCAGCAGTCCCCAGGGGGCTTCCTATGGCTACACCTTC
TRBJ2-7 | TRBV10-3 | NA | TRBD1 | CAISDRGRTYEQYF | TGTGCCATCAGTGACAGGGGGCGAACCTACGAGCAGTACTTC
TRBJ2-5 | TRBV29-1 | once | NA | CSVGLGSETQYF | TGCAGCGTTGGCCTGGGCTCAGAGACCCAGTACTTC
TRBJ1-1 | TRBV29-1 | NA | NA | CSSHEANMNTEAFF | TGCAGCTCCCATGAAGCAAATATGAACACTGAAGCTTTCTTT
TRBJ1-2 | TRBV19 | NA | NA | CASSPALGTSYGYTF | TGTGCCAGTAGTCCCGCCCTCGGGACATCATATGGCTACACCTTC